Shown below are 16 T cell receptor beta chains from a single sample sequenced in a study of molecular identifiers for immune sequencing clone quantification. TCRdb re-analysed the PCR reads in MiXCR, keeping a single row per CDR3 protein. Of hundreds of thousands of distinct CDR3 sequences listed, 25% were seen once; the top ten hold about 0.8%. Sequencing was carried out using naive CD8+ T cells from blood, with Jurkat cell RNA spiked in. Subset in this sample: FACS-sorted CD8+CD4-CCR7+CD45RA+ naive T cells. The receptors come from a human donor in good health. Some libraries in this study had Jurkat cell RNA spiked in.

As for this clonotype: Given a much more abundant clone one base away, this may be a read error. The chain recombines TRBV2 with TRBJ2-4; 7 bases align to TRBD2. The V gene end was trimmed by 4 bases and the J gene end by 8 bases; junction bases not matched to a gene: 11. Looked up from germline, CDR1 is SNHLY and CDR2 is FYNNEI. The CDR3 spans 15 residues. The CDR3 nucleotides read TGTGCCAGCAGTGGGACACAGGCGGGGGTTTACATTCAGTACTTC. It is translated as CASSGTQAGVYIQYF.

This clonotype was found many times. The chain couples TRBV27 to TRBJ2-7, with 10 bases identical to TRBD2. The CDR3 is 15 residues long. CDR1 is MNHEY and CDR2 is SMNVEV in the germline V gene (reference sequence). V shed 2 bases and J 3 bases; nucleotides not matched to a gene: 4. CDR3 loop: CASSLKSGGGYEQYF. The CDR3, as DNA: TGTGCCAGCAGTTTAAAAAGCGGGGGGGGCTACGAGCAGTACTTC.

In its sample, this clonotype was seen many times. CDR3 DNA: TGCGCCAGCAGCCAAGACCCTAGCGGGGGCCCCTGGGATACGCAGTATTTT. Its translation: CASSQDPSGGPWDTQYF. The chain recombines TRBV4-1 with TRBJ2-3; 10 bases map to TRBD2. Per the germline V gene, CDR1 is MGHRA and CDR2 is YSYEKL. This CDR3 has 17 amino acids. The V and J ends lost 0 bases and 6 bases, in that order; junction bases with no gene match: 9.

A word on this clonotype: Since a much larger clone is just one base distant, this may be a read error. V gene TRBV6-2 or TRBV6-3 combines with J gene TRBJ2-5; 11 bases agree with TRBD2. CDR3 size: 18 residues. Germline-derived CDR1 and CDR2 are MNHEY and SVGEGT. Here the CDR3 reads CASSFTSGGATEQEPQYF. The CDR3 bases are TGTGCCAGCAGTTTCACTAGCGGGGGCGCGACAGAGCAAGAGCCCCAGTACTTC.

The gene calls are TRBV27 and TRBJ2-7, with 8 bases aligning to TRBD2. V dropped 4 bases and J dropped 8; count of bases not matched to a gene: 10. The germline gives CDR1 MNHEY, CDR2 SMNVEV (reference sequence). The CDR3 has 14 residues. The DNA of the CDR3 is TGTGCCAGCAGTTCTCTCGCGGGGGGCAGGCAGCAGTACTTC. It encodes CASSSLAGGRQQYF.

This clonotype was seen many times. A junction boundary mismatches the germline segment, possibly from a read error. The CDR3 spells CASSTPTGALGANVLTF. The CDR3 nucleotides are TGTGCCAGCAGTACTCCGACAGGGGCTCTGGGGGCGAACGTCCTGACTTTC. The chain has TRBV6-5 and TRBJ2-6, with 8 positions matching TRBD1. Germline V gene lookup returns CDR1 MNHEY and CDR2 SVGAGI. This CDR3 has 17 residues.

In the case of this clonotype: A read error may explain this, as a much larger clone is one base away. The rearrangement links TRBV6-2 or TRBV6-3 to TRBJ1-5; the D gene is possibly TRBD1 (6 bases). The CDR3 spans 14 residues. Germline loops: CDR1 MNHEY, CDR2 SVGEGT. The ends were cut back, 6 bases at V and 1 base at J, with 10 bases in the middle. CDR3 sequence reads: CASRRTASNQPQHF. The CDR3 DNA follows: TGTGCCAGCAGGAGGACAGCCAGCAATCAGCCCCAGCATTTT.

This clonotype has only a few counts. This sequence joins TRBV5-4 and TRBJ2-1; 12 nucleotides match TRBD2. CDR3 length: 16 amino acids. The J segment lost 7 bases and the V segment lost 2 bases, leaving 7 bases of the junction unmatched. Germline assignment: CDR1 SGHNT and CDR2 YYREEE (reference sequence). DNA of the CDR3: TGTGCCAGCAGCTTTTCTAGCGGGGGGGCCCGTAATGAGCAGTTCTTC. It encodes CASSFSSGGARNEQFF.

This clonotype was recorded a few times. The CDR3 loop reads CASSAKGLASDEQFF. In DNA form, the CDR3 reads TGTGCCAGCAGCGCCAAGGGACTAGCCAGCGATGAGCAGTTCTTC. J is TRBJ2-1 and V is TRBV9; 9 bases match TRBD2. This CDR3 comprises 15 residues. Per germline, CDR1 SGDLS and CDR2 YYNGEE. With 3 bases clipped from V and 8 bases from J, the junction kept 9 bases outside the gene matches.

The CDR3, as DNA: TGTGCCAGCAGTCCGTGGACAGCCCAAGGTGAGCAGTTCTTC. Its translation: CASSPWTAQGEQFF. The V and J genes are TRBV6-2 or TRBV6-3 and TRBJ2-1, with a weak D call TRBD1 (6 bases). Germline V gene sequence: CDR1 MNHEY, CDR2 SVGEGT. Trimming removed 5 bases at V and 9 bases at J, with 17 bases between. This CDR3 has 14 amino acids.

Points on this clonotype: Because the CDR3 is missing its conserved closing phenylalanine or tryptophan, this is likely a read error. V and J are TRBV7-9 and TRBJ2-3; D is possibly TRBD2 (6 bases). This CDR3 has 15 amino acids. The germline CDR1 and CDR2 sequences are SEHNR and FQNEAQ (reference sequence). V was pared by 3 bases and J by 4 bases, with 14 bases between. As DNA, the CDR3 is TGTGCCAGCAGCTTTCGTCCGGGAGCGTCAGATACGCAGTATGTT. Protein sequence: CASSFRPGASDTQYV.

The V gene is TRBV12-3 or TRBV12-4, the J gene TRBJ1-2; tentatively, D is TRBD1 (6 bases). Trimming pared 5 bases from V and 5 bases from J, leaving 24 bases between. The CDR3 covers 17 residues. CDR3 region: CASSQEARGPGSYGYTF. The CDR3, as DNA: TGTGCCAGCAGTCAGGAGGCGCGGGGGCCAGGAAGTTATGGCTACACCTTC.

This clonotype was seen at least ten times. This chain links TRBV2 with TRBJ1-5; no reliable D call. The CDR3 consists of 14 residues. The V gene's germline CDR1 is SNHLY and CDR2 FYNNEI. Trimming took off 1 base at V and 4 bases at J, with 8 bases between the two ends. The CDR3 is CASSEGPLNQPQHF. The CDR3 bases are TGTGCCAGCAGTGAAGGACCGTTAAATCAGCCCCAGCATTTT. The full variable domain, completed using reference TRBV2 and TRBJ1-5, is EPEVTQTPSHQVTQMGQEVILRCVPISNHLYFYWYRQILGQKVEFLVSFYNNEISEKSEIFDDQFSVERPDGSNFTLKIRSTKLEDSAMYFCASSEGPLNQPQHFGDGTRLSIL.

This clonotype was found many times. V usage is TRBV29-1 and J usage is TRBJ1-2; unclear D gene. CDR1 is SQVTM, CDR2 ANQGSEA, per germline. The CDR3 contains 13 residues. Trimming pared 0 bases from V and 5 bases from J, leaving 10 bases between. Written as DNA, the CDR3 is TGCAGCGTTGAAGAAGGGTGGCAGTATGGCTACACCTTC. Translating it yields CSVEEGWQYGYTF.

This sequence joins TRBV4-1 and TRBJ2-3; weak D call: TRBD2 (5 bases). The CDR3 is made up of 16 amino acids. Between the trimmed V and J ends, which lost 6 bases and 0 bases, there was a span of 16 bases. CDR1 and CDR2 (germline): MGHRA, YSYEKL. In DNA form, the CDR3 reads TGCGCCAGCAGGGCCAGACGGGGTTCTAGCACAGATACGCAGTATTTT. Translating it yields CASRARRGSSTDTQYF.

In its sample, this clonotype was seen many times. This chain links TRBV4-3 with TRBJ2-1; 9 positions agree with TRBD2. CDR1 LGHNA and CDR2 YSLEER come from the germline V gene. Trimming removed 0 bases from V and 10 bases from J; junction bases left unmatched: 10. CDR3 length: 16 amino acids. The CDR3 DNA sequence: TGCGCCAGCAGCCAAGATGCCCTAGCGGGGCTGGGAGAGCAGTTCTTC. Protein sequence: CASSQDALAGLGEQFF.